This entry describes one TCR beta chain. This specimen comes from a study of technical replicates of blood from a few donors. Using immunoSEQ multiplex PCR, the repertoire was profiled, and TCRdb retains in-frame clones only, with some absent. The profile covers about 68,000 clones, with about 97% appearing a single time and about 0.26% taken by the ten largest. Germline CDR1 KGHSH, CDR2 LQKENI. V lost 6 bases to trimming and J lost 6 bases, with 22 bases between them. This CDR3 region has 16 residues. This sequence originates from a human donor in good health. Sequences were obtained from T cells isolated from PBMCs. This chain joins TRBV18 and TRBJ2-3; D may be TRBD2 (5 bases). The CDR3 DNA follows: TGTGCCAGCTCGGCCGGGCACTCTAGCATTGGGGATACGCAGTATTTT. This encodes CASSAGHSSIGDTQYF.